What follows are 29 T cell receptor beta chains derived from one specimen sequenced in a study of identical twins. TCRdb reanalysed the 5' RACE reads using MiXCR and keeps one entry per CDR3 protein. The sample consists of roughly 690,000 distinct CDR3 sequences, approximately 21% of them appearing once. Another study also made use of these data, one on T cells expressing NK-cell markers.

Material: PBMCs. The origin of the receptors is a woman aged 18-35 years in good health.

V usage is TRBV5-1 and J usage is TRBJ1-2; 8 nucleotides agree with TRBD1. Per the germline V gene, CDR1 is SGHRS and CDR2 is YFSETQ. V lost 0 bases to trimming and J lost 6 bases; unmatched junction nucleotides: 4. CDR3 size: 14 residues. The chain's CDR3 is CASSLATGVNGYTF. CDR3 DNA: TGCGCCAGCAGCTTGGCGACAGGGGTAAATGGCTACACCTTC.

This clonotype was found a few times. This sequence joins TRBV20-1 and TRBJ2-3; D not certain. V lost 0 bases to trimming and J lost 5 bases, with 6 bases between them. CDR1 and CDR2 (germline): DFQATT, SNEGSKA (reference sequence). This CDR3 region has 12 residues. CDR3 residues: CSARDSEDTQYF. For the CDR3, the DNA is TGCAGTGCTAGAGATAGTGAAGATACGCAGTATTTT.

The rearrangement joins TRBV4-2 to TRBJ2-7; 10 bases map to TRBD1. CDR1 and CDR2 (germline): LGHNA, YNFKEQ. The CDR3 is 14 amino acids. V was clipped by 5 bases and J by 6 bases; unmatched bases: 7. CDR3 in amino acids: CASSMGTGAGEQYF. DNA for the CDR3: TGTGCCAGCAGCATGGGGACAGGGGCGGGCGAGCAGTACTTC.

V and J are TRBV5-1 and TRBJ2-7, with TRBD1 matching 10 bases. The CDR3 has 15 amino acids. J gave up 4 bases and V 4 bases, and 8 bases lay outside the gene matches. From germline, CDR1 is SGHRS and CDR2 YFSETQ. CDR3 nucleotides: TGCGCCAGCAGCGAAGGCGGGACAGGGGTGTACGAGCAGTACTTC. This codes for CASSEGGTGVYEQYF.

The gene calls are TRBV7-9 and TRBJ1-2; weak D call: TRBD1 (5 bases). V lost 5 bases and J lost 1, with 14 bases in between. Germline loops: CDR1 SEHNR, CDR2 FQNEAQ (reference sequence). CDR3 length equals 15 residues. In DNA, the CDR3 is TGTGCCAGCAGCCCCCCGACAGTCGTTAACTATGGCTACACCTTC. This translates into CASSPPTVVNYGYTF.

This sequence joins TRBV10-3 and TRBJ2-6; 7 nucleotides align to TRBD2. Per the germline V gene, CDR1 is ENHRY and CDR2 is SYGVKD. With 6 bases clipped from V and 0 bases from J, the junction kept 8 bases outside the gene matches. CDR3 length equals 17 residues. This CDR3 is CAISQSGINSGANVLTF. CDR3 sequence (DNA): TGTGCCATCAGCCAAAGCGGGATAAACTCTGGGGCCAACGTCCTGACTTTC.

This clonotype was found a few times. The chain couples TRBV6-2 or TRBV6-3 to TRBJ1-5; TRBD1 aligns across 8 bases. Germline CDR1 and CDR2: MNHEY and SVGEGT. The CDR3 contains 13 residues. The junction had 3 bases not matched to a gene; V was cut back by 5 bases and J by 6 bases. The CDR3 bases are TGTGCCAGCAGTGACAGGGGAAGTCAGCCCCAGCATTTT. Translating it yields CASSDRGSQPQHF.

This chain uses TRBV5-6 with TRBJ2-3, with D tentatively TRBD1 or TRBD2 (5 bases each). Per germline, CDR1 SGHDT and CDR2 YYEEEE. The CDR3 sequence is 16 residues long. Trimming removed 3 bases from V and 1 base from J, with 15 bases in between. Here the CDR3 reads CASSSRGAYGTDTQYF. The CDR3 nucleotides read TGTGCCAGCAGCTCACGGGGCGCCTACGGCACAGATACGCAGTATTTT. The whole variable domain, filled in from reference TRBV5-6 and TRBJ2-3, reads DAGVTQSPTHLIKTRGQQVTLRCSPKSGHDTVSWYQQALGQGPQFIFQYYEEEERQRGNFPDRFSGHQFPNYSSELNVNALLLGDSALYLCASSSRGAYGTDTQYFGPGTRLTVL.

The chain links TRBV3-1 to TRBJ1-2, with a possible D match to TRBD1 (5 bases). V dropped 5 bases and J dropped 5 bases, with 18 bases sitting between them. Germline CDR1 is LGHDT and CDR2 is YNNKEL (reference sequence). This CDR3 region has 15 residues. CDR3 region: CASSSSRELRYGYTF. In DNA, the CDR3 is TGTGCCAGCAGCTCCAGCAGGGAATTGCGGTATGGCTACACCTTC.

The chain links TRBV6-1 to TRBJ2-7; D not resolved. Trimming left V 11 bases short and J 0 bases short, with 14 bases between. CDR1 is MNHNS and CDR2 is SASEGT in the germline V gene. This CDR3 has 13 residues. The chain's CDR3 is CASSVTNSYEQYF. The CDR3, as DNA: TGTGCCTCCAGCGTGACCAACTCCTACGAGCAGTACTTC.

The rearrangement joins TRBV6-1 to TRBJ1-2; 7 bases align to TRBD1. This CDR3 region has 14 residues. CDR1 and CDR2 from the germline V gene are MNHNS and SASEGT. The V and J ends lost 2 bases and 7 bases, in that order; junction bases with no gene match: 7. CDR3 nucleotide sequence: TGTGCCAGCAGTGAACACGACAGGGCCGGTGGCTACACCTTC. Encoded protein: CASSEHDRAGGYTF.

This clonotype was recorded many times. The chain carries TRBV20-1 and TRBJ2-3, with a tentative D call TRBD2 (5 bases). V was clipped by 1 base and J by 2 bases, with 10 bases between them. Germline V lookup: CDR1 DFQATT, CDR2 SNEGSKA (reference sequence). The CDR3 is 14 amino acids. The DNA of the CDR3 is TGCAGTGCTAGAGGGCCAGCGGTCACAGATACGCAGTATTTT. It specifies CSARGPAVTDTQYF.

Here the CDR3 DNA reads TGCAGTGCTCCTTCGGGAGGGGAGAGCTCCTACGAGCAGTACTTC. Translating gives CSAPSGGESSYEQYF. The chain links TRBV20-1 to TRBJ2-7; 8 nucleotides match TRBD2. CDR1 is DFQATT and CDR2 is SNEGSKA in the germline V gene (reference sequence). V lost 5 bases to trimming and J lost 0 bases; unmatched junction nucleotides: 9. CDR3 length: 15 amino acids.

This clonotype has just a few counts. The chain recombines TRBV7-6 with TRBJ2-1, with 11 bases lining up with TRBD2. There are 17 residues in the CDR3. After removal of 4 bases from V and 1 base from J, the junction contained 6 bases not matched to a gene. Germline V gene data show CDR1 as SGHVS and CDR2 as FNYEAQ. The CDR3 protein is CASSSLTSGKSYNEQFF. The CDR3 DNA is TGTGCCAGCAGCTCCCTGACTAGCGGGAAATCCTACAATGAGCAGTTCTTC.

This rearrangement joins TRBV27 to TRBJ2-2, with D perhaps given as TRBD1 or TRBD2 (5 bases each). Per germline, CDR1 MNHEY and CDR2 SMNVEV (reference sequence). V was shortened by 8 bases and J by 9 bases, with 16 bases between the two germline ends. The CDR3 consists of 13 residues. For the CDR3, the DNA is TGTGCCAGCCATCAGGGTGGGAGAAGGGAGCTGTTTTTT. It yields the protein CASHQGGRRELFF.

The chain's CDR3 is CSVPRQGLNTGELFF. The CDR3, as DNA: TGCAGCGTACCCAGACAGGGACTGAACACCGGGGAGCTGTTTTTT. This chain uses TRBV29-1 with TRBJ2-2; a possible D gene is TRBD1 (7 bases). The V end lost 6 bases, the J end lost 1 base, and 15 bases lay between the germline ends. The V gene's germline CDR1 is SQVTM and CDR2 ANQGSEA. This CDR3 region has 15 residues.

This clonotype was observed a handful of times. The rearrangement joins TRBV28 to TRBJ2-5; D is ambiguous. V shed 3 bases and J shed 1 base, with 12 bases lying between them. Germline V gene data show CDR1 as MDHEN and CDR2 as SYDVKM. This CDR3 region has 15 residues. This CDR3 reads CASSFHPGSQETQYF. CDR3 nucleotides: TGTGCCAGCAGTTTCCATCCCGGCAGCCAAGAGACCCAGTACTTC.

The chain employs TRBV20-1 and TRBJ2-5; D gene ambiguous. The CDR3 totals 12 residues. Trimming took 0 bases from V and 4 from J, leaving 6 bases between them. Looked up from germline, CDR1 is DFQATT and CDR2 is SNEGSKA (reference sequence). The CDR3 sequence is CSARESGETQYF. The CDR3 nucleotides are TGCAGTGCTAGAGAGAGTGGAGAGACCCAGTACTTC.

This clonotype showed up just once. This chain links TRBV29-1 with TRBJ2-7; 8 bases agree with TRBD1. After removal of 4 bases from V and 9 bases from J, the junction contained 14 bases not matched to a gene. Germline lookup yields CDR1 SQVTM and CDR2 ANQGSEA. CDR3 length: 14 residues. CDR3 nucleotides: TGCAGCGTTGCCCACGGGACAGGAGGGGTGGGGCAGTACTTC. This encodes CSVAHGTGGVGQYF.

The chain couples TRBV27 to TRBJ1-2; a possible D gene is TRBD1 (6 bases). V dropped 4 bases and J dropped 0 bases, with 12 bases sitting between them. The CDR3 loop spans 15 amino acids. The V gene's germline CDR1 is MNHEY and CDR2 SMNVEV (reference sequence). The CDR3 coding sequence is TGTGCCAGCAGTTCGAGACAGGCGCCTAACTATGGCTACACCTTC. This codes for CASSSRQAPNYGYTF.

This chain joins TRBV12-3 or TRBV12-4 and TRBJ2-7, with 10 bases lining up with TRBD1. The length of the CDR3 is 16 residues. V gave up 4 bases and J gave up 5 bases; unmatched junction bases: 11. CDR3 DNA: TGTGCCAGCAGTTACCTTAGGGACAGGGGTTTACACGAGCAGTACTTC. Amino acids: CASSYLRDRGLHEQYF.

The V call is TRBV5-1, the J call TRBJ1-2, with D tentatively TRBD1 (5 bases). Looked up from germline, CDR1 is SGHRS and CDR2 is YFSETQ. V was trimmed by 0 bases and J by 7 bases, leaving 13 bases between them. CDR3 length equals 14 residues. Here the CDR3 DNA reads TGCGCCAGCAGCTTGGGGAGACAGTTAGCTGGCTACACCTTC. This sequence encodes CASSLGRQLAGYTF.

This clonotype was seen only a few times. CDR3 sequence (DNA): TGTGCCAGCGGCGGACAAGTCACAGATACGCAGTATTTT. It yields the protein CASGGQVTDTQYF. The rearrangement joins TRBV7-2 to TRBJ2-3, with D possibly being TRBD1 (5 bases). This CDR3 is built from 13 residues. Germline V gene data show CDR1 as SGHTA and CDR2 as FQGNSA. V lost 8 bases and J 2 bases, leaving 11 bases between the germline ends.

This clonotype was observed a handful of times. The chain joins TRBV6-1 to TRBJ2-2, with 9 bases aligning to TRBD2. CDR1 is MNHNS and CDR2 is SASEGT in the germline V gene. CDR3 length: 15 amino acids. V was pared by 5 bases and J by 6 bases, with 7 bases of the junction left unmatched. The CDR3 here is CASSRLAALAGELFF. DNA for the CDR3: TGTGCCAGCAGTCGACTAGCGGCCCTCGCCGGGGAGCTGTTTTTT.

The chain carries TRBV12-3 or TRBV12-4 and TRBJ2-7; perhaps TRBD2 as D (6 bases). The length of the CDR3 is 14 residues. Deletions cut 6 bases from V and 4 bases from J, with 16 bases between. The CDR3 reads CASSRRAGRYEQYF. DNA for the CDR3: TGTGCCAGCAGCCGTCGGGCAGGGAGGTACGAGCAGTACTTC.

This clonotype showed up many times. The chain joins TRBV12-3 or TRBV12-4 to TRBJ1-5; D is unresolved. V was shortened by 0 bases and J by 1 base, with 7 bases between the two germline ends. The CDR3 is made up of 15 amino acids. The CDR3 is CASSLAGNSNQPQHF. DNA for the CDR3: TGTGCCAGCAGTTTAGCAGGGAACAGCAATCAGCCCCAGCATTTT.

The chain employs TRBV7-6 and TRBJ2-1; unclear D gene. Per germline, CDR1 SGHVS and CDR2 FNYEAQ. V lost 1 base to trimming and J lost 4 bases, with 11 bases between them. CDR3 length: 15 amino acids. CDR3 coding DNA: TGTGCCAGCAGCTTAGGGGCCGAAGGGTACAATGAGCAGTTCTTC. Protein product: CASSLGAEGYNEQFF.

This clonotype was counted many times. The chain combines TRBV11-2 with TRBJ1-4; 9 bases match TRBD1. This CDR3 contains 14 residues. V was clipped by 5 bases and J by 6 bases; unmatched bases: 4. From germline, CDR1 is SGHAT and CDR2 FQNNGV. CDR3 nucleotides: TGTGCCAGCAGCCCGACAGGGGGTTATGAAAAACTGTTTTTT. This translates into CASSPTGGYEKLFF.

At least ten counts were recorded for this clonotype. The chain uses TRBV20-1 and TRBJ2-3, with TRBD2 matching 10 bases. Germline lookup yields CDR1 DFQATT and CDR2 SNEGSKA (reference sequence). The CDR3 spans 15 residues. J lost 4 bases, V lost 2 bases, and 6 bases had no gene match. The CDR3 spells CSARSSGGAPDTQYF. CDR3 in DNA: TGCAGTGCTAGATCGAGCGGGGGGGCCCCAGATACGCAGTATTTT.